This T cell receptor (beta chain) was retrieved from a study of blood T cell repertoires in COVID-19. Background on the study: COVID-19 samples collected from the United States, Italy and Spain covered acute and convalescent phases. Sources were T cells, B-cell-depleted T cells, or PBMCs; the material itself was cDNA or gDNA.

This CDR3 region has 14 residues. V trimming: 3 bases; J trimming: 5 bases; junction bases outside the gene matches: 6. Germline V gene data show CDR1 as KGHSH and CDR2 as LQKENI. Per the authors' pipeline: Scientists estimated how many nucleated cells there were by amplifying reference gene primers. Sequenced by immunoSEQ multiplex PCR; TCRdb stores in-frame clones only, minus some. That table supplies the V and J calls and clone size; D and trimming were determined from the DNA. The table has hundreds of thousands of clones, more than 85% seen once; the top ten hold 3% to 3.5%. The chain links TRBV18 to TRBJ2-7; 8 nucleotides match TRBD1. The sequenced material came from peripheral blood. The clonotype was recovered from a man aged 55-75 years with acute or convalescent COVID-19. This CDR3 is CASSPRQGSDEQYF. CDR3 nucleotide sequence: TGTGCCAGCTCACCCCGACAGGGGTCGGACGAGCAGTACTTC.